The source of this T cell receptor (beta chain) is a study of blood T cell repertoires in COVID-19. Overall study context: There were acute and convalescent COVID-19 samples, and they came from the United States, Italy and Spain. The analysed material was cDNA or gDNA that came from T cells, B-cell-depleted T cells, or PBMCs.

This CDR3 comprises 13 residues. Trimming shortened V by 3 bases and J by 2 bases, and 7 bases separated the two germline ends. Germline CDR1 is SEHNR and CDR2 is FQNEAQ (reference sequence). In the original processing: Amplifying reference gene primers gave estimates of nucleated cell counts. Sequencing used immunoSEQ multiplex PCR; TCRdb keeps in-frame clones, though not all of them. D and trimming were read from the DNA, whereas the V and J calls and clone size are those reported in that table. The sample has 200,000 to 250,000 clones; roughly nine tenths are singletons. This clonotype was sampled from a man in his 60s with acute or convalescent COVID-19. Input material: peripheral blood. The chain links TRBV7-9 to TRBJ1-2; D not resolved. CDR3 amino acids: CASSFEMNYGYTF. As DNA, the CDR3 is TGTGCCAGCAGCTTTGAGATGAACTATGGCTACACCTTC.